The 6 T cell receptor beta chains in this list originate from one sample, sequenced in a study of shared clonotypes between healthy human individuals. The method was immunoSEQ multiplex PCR; TCRdb's version includes in-frame clones alone and lacks a portion of them. The sample consists of about 2.4 million clones, roughly 93% of them appearing once. The sample consisted of naive CD4+ T cells from PBMCs. Noted subset: CD45RA+ positively selected. These receptors were collected from a man between 18 and 35 years old in good health. Some clones in this sample may be carry-over from other donors' samples.

There are a few counts of this clone. J is TRBJ1-2 and V is TRBV30; 8 bases match TRBD1. CDR3 size: 12 residues. From germline, CDR1 is GTSNPN and CDR2 SVGIG (reference sequence). V lost 8 bases, J lost 4 bases, and 6 bases stayed unmatched. The CDR3 region is CASTGTGYGYTF. CDR3 bases: TGTGCCAGCACAGGGACAGGCTATGGCTACACCTTC.

This sequence joins TRBV28 and TRBJ2-1; TRBD2 matches 8 bases. The CDR3 loop spans 13 amino acids. Looked up from germline, CDR1 is MDHEN and CDR2 is SYDVKM. The V segment lost 7 bases and the J segment 7 bases; nucleotides outside the gene matches: 6. In DNA form, the CDR3 reads TGTGCCAGCAAAACTAGCGGACTGAATGAGCAGTTCTTC. As protein: CASKTSGLNEQFF.

The chain carries TRBV25-1 and TRBJ2-1; the D is unclear. The V end lost 8 bases, the J end lost 2 bases, and 13 bases lay between the germline ends. Germline CDR1 MGHDK, CDR2 SYGVNS. This CDR3 has 14 amino acids. DNA of the CDR3: TGTGCCAGCGAGGACGAGAAACCCTACAATGAGCAGTTCTTC. This gives the protein CASEDEKPYNEQFF.

V and J are TRBV5-1 and TRBJ2-5, with a tentative D call TRBD1 (5 bases). Deletions cut 3 bases from V and 2 bases from J, with 11 bases between. CDR3 length: 14 amino acids. Germline V CDR1 and CDR2: SGHRS, YFSETQ. This CDR3 is CASSSYQGQETQYF. In nucleotides, the CDR3 is TGCGCCAGCAGCTCATACCAGGGACAAGAGACCCAGTACTTC.

The chain joins TRBV28 to TRBJ2-2; D uncertain. V was cut by 5 bases and J by 10 bases, with 11 bases left in between. The CDR3 covers 12 residues. Germline V lookup: CDR1 MDHEN, CDR2 SYDVKM. In DNA form, the CDR3 reads TGTGCCAGCAGTACCCTAATGACGGAGCTGTTTTTT. It codes for CASSTLMTELFF. The full variable domain, rest sourced from reference TRBV28 and TRBJ2-2, is DVKVTQSSRYLVKRTGEKVFLECVQDMDHENMFWYRQDPGLGLRLIYFSYDVKMKEKGDIPEGYSVSREKKERFSLILESASTNQTSMYLCASSTLMTELFFGEGSRLTVL.

With regard to this clone: Other DNA sequences from this sample encode an identical CDR3 as well. This chain uses TRBV14 with TRBJ2-2; 8 nucleotides align to TRBD1. Trimming cost V 6 bases and J 6 bases; bases outside gene matches: 9. The CDR3 covers 15 residues. Germline V gene data show CDR1 as SGHDN and CDR2 as FVKESK. In DNA form, the CDR3 reads TGTGCCAGCAGTCACATCAGGGGGCGCCCCGGGGAGCTGTTTTTT. This sequence encodes CASSHIRGRPGELFF. Variable domain in full (rest from reference TRBV14 and TRBJ2-2): EAGVTQFPSHSVIEKGQTVTLRCDPISGHDNLYWYRRVMGKEIKFLLHFVKESKQDESGMPNNRFLAERTGGTYSTLKVQPAELEDSGVYFCASSHIRGRPGELFFGEGSRLTVL.